Listed here are 5 T cell receptor beta chains from one sample, sequenced in a study of beta chain features in type 1 diabetes. What was sequenced were expressed TCRB transcripts, since all of the isolated RNA had been reverse transcribed. The method was immunoSEQ multiplex PCR; TCRdb's version includes in-frame clones alone and lacks a portion of them. The table has 200,000 to 250,000 clones, under 13% seen once. Sequenced material: central memory CD4+ T cells from blood. All receptors derive from a young man in good health.

This clone was seen only a few times. A read error may explain this, as a much larger clone is one base away. This chain links TRBV9 with TRBJ2-1; 8 nucleotides align to TRBD2. The CDR3 is 15 amino acids. The germline V gene has CDR1 SGDLS and CDR2 YYNGEE. Unmatched junction bases numbered 12, after V lost 10 bases and J lost 3 bases. The CDR3 region has the DNA TGTGCCCGCTCCCCGGCTAGCGGGTTCTACAATGAGCAGTTCTTC. Its translation: CARSPASGFYNEQFF.

This clone has a handful of counts. The chain carries TRBV7-2 and TRBJ2-3, with 8 bases that match TRBD2. V trimming: 5 bases; J trimming: 2 bases; junction bases outside the gene matches: 3. Germline CDR1 SGHTA, CDR2 FQGNSA. This CDR3 has 14 residues. The chain's CDR3 is CASSRSGNTDTQYF. The DNA of the CDR3 is TGTGCCAGCAGCCGTAGCGGGAACACAGATACGCAGTATTTT.

This chain joins TRBV4-2 and TRBJ2-1, with D possibly TRBD2 on 6 matching bases. In germline, CDR1 is LGHNA, CDR2 YNFKEQ. Trimming pared 0 bases from V and 2 bases from J, leaving 11 bases between. The CDR3 consists of 16 residues. The CDR3, as DNA: TGTGCCAGCAGCCAAGATCTGGCGGGACCCTACAATGAGCAGTTCTTC. Protein sequence: CASSQDLAGPYNEQFF.

This clone was seen ten or more times. The chain has TRBV19 and TRBJ2-5, with 7 nucleotides matching TRBD1. V lost 5 bases and J lost 1; bases outside the gene matches: 4. The CDR3 length is 14 residues. Germline V gene lookup returns CDR1 LNHDA and CDR2 SQIVND (reference sequence). The CDR3: CASSSQGTQETQYF. DNA of the CDR3: TGTGCCAGTAGTTCACAGGGGACCCAAGAGACCCAGTACTTC.

This chain joins TRBV28 and TRBJ2-6; 7 bases map to TRBD2. The J segment lost 2 bases and the V segment lost 3 bases, leaving 7 bases of the junction unmatched. This CDR3 has 17 amino acids. The V gene's germline CDR1 is MDHEN and CDR2 SYDVKM. CDR3 amino acids: CASSFRPGRAGANVLTF. In nucleotides, the CDR3 is TGTGCCAGCAGTTTCCGGCCAGGGAGGGCTGGGGCCAACGTCCTGACTTTC.